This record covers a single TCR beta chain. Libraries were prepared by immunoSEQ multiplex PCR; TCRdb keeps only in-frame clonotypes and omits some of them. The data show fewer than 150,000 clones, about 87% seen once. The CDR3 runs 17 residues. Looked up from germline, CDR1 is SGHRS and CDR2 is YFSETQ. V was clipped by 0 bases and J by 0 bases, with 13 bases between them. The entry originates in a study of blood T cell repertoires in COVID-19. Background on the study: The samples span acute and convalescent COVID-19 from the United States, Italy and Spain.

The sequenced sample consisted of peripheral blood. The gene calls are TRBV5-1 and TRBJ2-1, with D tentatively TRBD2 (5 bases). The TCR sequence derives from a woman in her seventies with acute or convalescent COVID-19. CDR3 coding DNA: TGCGCCAGCAGCTTGGCTTCGATGGGGAGCTCCTACAATGAGCAGTTCTTC. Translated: CASSLASMGSSYNEQFF.